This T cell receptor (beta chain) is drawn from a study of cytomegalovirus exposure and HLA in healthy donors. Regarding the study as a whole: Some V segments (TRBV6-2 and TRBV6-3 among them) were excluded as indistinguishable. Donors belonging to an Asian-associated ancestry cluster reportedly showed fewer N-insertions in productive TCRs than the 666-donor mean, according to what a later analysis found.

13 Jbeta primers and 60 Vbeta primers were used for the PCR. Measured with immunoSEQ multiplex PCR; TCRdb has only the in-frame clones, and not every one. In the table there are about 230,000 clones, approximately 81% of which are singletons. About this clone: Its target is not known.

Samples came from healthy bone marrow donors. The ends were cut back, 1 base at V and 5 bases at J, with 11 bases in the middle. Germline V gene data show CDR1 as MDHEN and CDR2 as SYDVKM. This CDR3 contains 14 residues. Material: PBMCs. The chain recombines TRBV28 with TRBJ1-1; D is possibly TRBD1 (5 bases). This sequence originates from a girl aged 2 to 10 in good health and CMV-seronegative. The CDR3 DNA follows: TGTGCCAGCAGTTTATACCAGGGAAGTACTGAAGCTTTCTTT. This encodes CASSLYQGSTEAFF.